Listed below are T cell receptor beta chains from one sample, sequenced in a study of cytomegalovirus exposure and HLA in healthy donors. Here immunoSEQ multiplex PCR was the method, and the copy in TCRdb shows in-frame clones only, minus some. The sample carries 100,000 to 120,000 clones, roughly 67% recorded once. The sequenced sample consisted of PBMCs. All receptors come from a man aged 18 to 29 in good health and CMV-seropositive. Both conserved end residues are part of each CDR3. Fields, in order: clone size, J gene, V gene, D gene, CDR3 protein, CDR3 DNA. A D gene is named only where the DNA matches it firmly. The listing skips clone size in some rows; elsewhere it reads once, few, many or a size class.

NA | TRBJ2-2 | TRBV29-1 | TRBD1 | CSMWGQVTGELFF | TGCAGCATGTGGGGACAGGTTACCGGGGAGCTGTTTTTT
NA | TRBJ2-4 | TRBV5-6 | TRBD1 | CASSLALRDRQNIQYF | TGTGCCAGCAGCTTGGCTCTTCGGGACAGGCAAAACATTCAGTACTTC
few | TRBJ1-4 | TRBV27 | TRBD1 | CASRTGTRTNEKLFF | TGTGCCAGCAGGACAGGGACTCGGACTAATGAAAAACTGTTTTTT
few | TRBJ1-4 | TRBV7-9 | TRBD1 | CSVGTANEKLFF | TGTTCCGTCGGGACAGCTAATGAAAAACTGTTTTTT
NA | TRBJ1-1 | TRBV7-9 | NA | CASSPLGSVNTEAFF | TGTGCCAGCAGCCCTCTCGGGAGCGTGAACACTGAAGCTTTCTTT
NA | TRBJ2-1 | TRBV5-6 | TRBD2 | CASTLTSGGPSYNEQFF | TGTGCCAGCACCCTGACTAGCGGGGGCCCCTCCTACAATGAGCAGTTCTTC
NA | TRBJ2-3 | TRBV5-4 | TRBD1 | CASSLKDRGSTDTQYF | TGTGCCAGCAGCCTAAAAGACAGGGGCAGCACAGATACGCAGTATTTT
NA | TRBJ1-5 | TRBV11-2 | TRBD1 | CASSSGQGWGNQPQHF | TGTGCCAGCAGCTCGGGACAGGGATGGGGCAATCAGCCCCAGCATTTT
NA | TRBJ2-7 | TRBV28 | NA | CASSSRLVPYEQYF | TGTGCCAGCAGTTCACGACTAGTTCCCTACGAGCAGTACTTC
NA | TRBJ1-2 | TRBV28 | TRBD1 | CASSRIATGGYGYTF | TGTGCCAGCAGCCGAATCGCCACAGGGGGCTATGGCTACACCTTC
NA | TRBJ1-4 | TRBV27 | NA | CASSWGGLNEKLFF | TGTGCCAGCAGTTGGGGGGGGCTGAATGAAAAACTGTTTTTT
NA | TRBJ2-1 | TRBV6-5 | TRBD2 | CASSYGLADHYNEQFF | TGTGCCAGCAGTTACGGACTAGCGGACCACTACAATGAGCAGTTCTTC
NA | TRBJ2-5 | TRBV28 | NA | CASSRVEGETQYF | TGTGCCAGCAGTAGGGTGGAGGGGGAGACCCAGTACTTC
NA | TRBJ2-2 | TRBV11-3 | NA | CASSLQGTTGELFF | TGTGCCAGCAGCTTACAGGGAACCACCGGGGAGCTGTTTTTT
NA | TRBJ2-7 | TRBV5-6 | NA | CASSLGGGLSEQYF | TGTGCCAGCAGCTTGGGTGGCGGTTTATCCGAGCAGTACTTC
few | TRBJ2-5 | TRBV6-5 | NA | CASSYSRSTRVTQYF | TGTGCCAGCAGTTACTCGCGGTCCACCCGGGTGACCCAGTACTTC
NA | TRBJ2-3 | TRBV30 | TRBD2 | CALLAGGRTDTQYF | TGTGCCTTACTAGCGGGGGGCCGCACAGATACGCAGTATTTT
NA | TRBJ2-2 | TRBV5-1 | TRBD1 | CASSGTGGPNTGELFF | TGCGCCAGCAGCGGAACAGGGGGCCCAAACACCGGGGAGCTGTTTTTT
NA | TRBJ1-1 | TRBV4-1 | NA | CASTPVGQGTEAFF | TGCGCCAGCACCCCGGTGGGGCAGGGCACTGAAGCTTTCTTT
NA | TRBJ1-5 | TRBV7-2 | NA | CARGGDNQPQHF | TGTGCCCGGGGGGGGGATAATCAGCCCCAGCATTTT
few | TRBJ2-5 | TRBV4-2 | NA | CASSQDMAQETQYF | TGTGCCAGCAGCCAAGATATGGCCCAAGAGACCCAGTACTTC
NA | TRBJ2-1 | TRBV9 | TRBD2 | CASSRTTGRDYNEQFF | TGTGCCAGCAGCCGGACAACGGGGAGGGACTACAATGAGCAGTTCTTC
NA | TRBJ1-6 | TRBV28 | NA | CASSPRTYSPLHF | TGTGCCAGCAGTCCACGTACTTATTCACCCCTCCACTTT
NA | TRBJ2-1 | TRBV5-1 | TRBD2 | CASSFRPTSGYPNEQFF | TGCGCCAGCAGCTTCCGTCCGACTAGCGGATACCCCAATGAGCAGTTCTTC
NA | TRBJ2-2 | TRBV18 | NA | CASSQNGELFF | TGTGCCAGCTCCCAGAACGGGGAGCTGTTTTTT
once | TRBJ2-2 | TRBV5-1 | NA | CASSVGIADTGELFF | TGCGCCAGCAGCGTCGGAATAGCGGACACCGGGGAGCTGTTTTTT
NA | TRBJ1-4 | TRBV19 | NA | CASSTQTVENEKLFF | TGTGCCAGTAGTACACAGACAGTGGAAAATGAAAAACTGTTTTTT
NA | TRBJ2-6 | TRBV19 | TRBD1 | CASSINTGVFSGANVLTF | TGTGCCAGTAGTATAAACACAGGGGTTTTCTCTGGGGCCAACGTCCTGACTTTC
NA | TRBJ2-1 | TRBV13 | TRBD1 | CASSLGLRTGINNEQFF | TGTGCCAGCAGCTTAGGCCTGAGGACAGGGATAAACAATGAGCAGTTCTTC
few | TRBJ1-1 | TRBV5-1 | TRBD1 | CASSVTGMTEAFF | TGCGCCAGCTCCGTGACAGGGATGACTGAAGCTTTCTTT
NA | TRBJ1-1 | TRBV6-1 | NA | CASINSREEAFF | TGTGCCAGCATTAACAGCCGGGAGGAAGCTTTCTTT
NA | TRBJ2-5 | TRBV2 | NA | CASSEGGAKGETQYF | TGTGCCAGCAGTGAAGGCGGGGCGAAAGGGGAGACCCAGTACTTC
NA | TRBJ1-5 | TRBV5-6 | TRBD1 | CASSLNDGTESQPQHF | TGTGCCAGCAGTTTAAATGACGGGACAGAGAGCCAGCCCCAGCATTTT
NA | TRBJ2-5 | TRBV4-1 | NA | CASSQWTGKQETQYF | TGCGCCAGCAGCCAGTGGACGGGGAAACAAGAGACCCAGTACTTC
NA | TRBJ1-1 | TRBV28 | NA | CASSPYVYTEAFF | TGTGCCAGCAGTCCCTACGTGTACACTGAAGCTTTCTTT
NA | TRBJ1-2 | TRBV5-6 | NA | CASSHPRTEFNYGYTF | TGTGCCAGCAGCCATCCGAGGACAGAGTTTAACTATGGCTACACCTTC